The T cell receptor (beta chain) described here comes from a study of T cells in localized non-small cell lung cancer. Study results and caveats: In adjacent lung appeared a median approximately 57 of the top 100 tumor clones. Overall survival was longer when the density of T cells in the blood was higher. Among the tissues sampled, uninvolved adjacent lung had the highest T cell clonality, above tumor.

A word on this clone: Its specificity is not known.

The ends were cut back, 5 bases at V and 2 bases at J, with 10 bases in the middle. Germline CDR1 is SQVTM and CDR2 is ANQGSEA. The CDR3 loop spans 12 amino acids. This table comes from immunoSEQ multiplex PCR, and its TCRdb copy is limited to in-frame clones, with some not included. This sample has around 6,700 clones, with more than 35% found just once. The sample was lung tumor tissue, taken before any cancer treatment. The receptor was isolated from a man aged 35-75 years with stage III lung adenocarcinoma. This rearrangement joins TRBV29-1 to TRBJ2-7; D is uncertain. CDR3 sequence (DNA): TGCAGCGTTCTCAGTGACCCCTACGAGCAGTACTTC. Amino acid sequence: CSVLSDPYEQYF.